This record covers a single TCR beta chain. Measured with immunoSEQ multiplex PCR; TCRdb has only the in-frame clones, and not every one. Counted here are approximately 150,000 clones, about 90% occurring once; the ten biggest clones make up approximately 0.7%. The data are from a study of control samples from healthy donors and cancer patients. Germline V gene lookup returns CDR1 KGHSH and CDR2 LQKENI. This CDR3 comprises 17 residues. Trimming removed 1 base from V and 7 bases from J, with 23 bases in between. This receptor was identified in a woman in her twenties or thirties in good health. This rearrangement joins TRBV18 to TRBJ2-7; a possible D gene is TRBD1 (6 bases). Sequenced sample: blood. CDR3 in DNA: TGTGCCAGCTCACCACAGGAGGCAGGCCTTTTTCAGGGGGAGCAGTACTTC. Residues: CASSPQEAGLFQGEQYF.